A single sample is the source of the 10 T cell receptor beta chains below, sequenced in a study of blood T cell repertoires in COVID-19 (dated by TCRdb to about 2020). The library was generated by the immunoSEQ multiplex PCR assay. TCRdb's version of the immuneACCESS table is confined to in-frame rearrangements and falls short of the full clone set. An unresolved V gene accounts for under half of the shortfall where checked; the remainder is of unknown origin. The sample includes around 180,000 clones, with roughly 90% observed a single time. The ten largest clones capture 20% of the sample. The specimen was peripheral blood. These receptors were taken from a man between 65 and 85 years old with active or convalescent COVID-19.

Comments on this clone: Other DNA sequences of this sample code for an identical CDR3. V gene TRBV5-1 combines with J gene TRBJ2-1; D is possibly TRBD2 (5 bases). The V and J ends lost 1 base and 0 bases respectively, with 8 bases between them. The CDR3 extends over 15 amino acids. Germline CDR1 reads SGHRS; CDR2 reads YFSETQ. In DNA form, the CDR3 reads TGCGCCAGCAGCTTGTCGGGGTCCTCCTACAATGAGCAGTTCTTC. It specifies CASSLSGSSYNEQFF.

The chain uses TRBV2 and TRBJ1-5, with D tentatively TRBD1 (6 bases). CDR1 and CDR2 (germline): SNHLY, FYNNEI. V shed 8 bases and J shed 8 bases, with 22 bases lying between them. The length of the CDR3 is 15 residues. The CDR3 sequence is CASGYDRSFTEPQHF. The CDR3 DNA reads as TGTGCCAGCGGCTACGACAGGTCCTTCACGGAGCCCCAGCATTTT.

This chain connects TRBV6-5 to TRBJ2-1; 7 nucleotides align to TRBD2. The V gene end was trimmed by 4 bases and the J gene end by 8 bases; junction bases not matched to a gene: 5. The CDR3 extends over 13 amino acids. The germline CDR1 and CDR2 sequences are MNHEY and SVGAGI. The CDR3 sequence is CASSFRLAHEQFF. CDR3 nucleotides: TGTGCCAGCAGTTTCCGACTAGCCCATGAGCAGTTCTTC.

The gene calls are TRBV29-1 and TRBJ1-1, with D possibly matching TRBD1 (5 bases). Germline CDR1 is SQVTM and CDR2 is ANQGSEA. Between the trimmed V and J ends, which lost 4 bases and 4 bases, there was a span of 13 bases. CDR3 length: 13 amino acids. CDR3 nucleotides: TGCAGCGTTGTTTCGGCAGACAGCACTGAAGCTTTCTTT. Its protein product is CSVVSADSTEAFF. The complete variable domain, with remaining parts taken from reference TRBV29-1 and TRBJ1-1, reads SAVISQKPSRDICQRGTSLTIQCQVDSQVTMMFWYRQQPGQSLTLIATANQGSEATYESGFVIDKFPISRPNLTFSTLTVSNMSPEDSSIYLCSVVSADSTEAFFGQGTRLTVV.

This chain links TRBV2 with TRBJ1-2; unclear D gene. V lost 1 base and J 5 bases, leaving 14 bases between the germline ends. This CDR3 is 15 amino acids long. Germline V gene sequence: CDR1 SNHLY, CDR2 FYNNEI. The CDR3 loop is CASSEGTSDLYGYTF. The CDR3 coding sequence is TGTGCCAGCAGTGAAGGTACAAGCGACCTATATGGCTACACCTTC.

The chain recombines TRBV7-2 with TRBJ1-2; 7 bases fit TRBD1. Trimming cost V 4 bases and J 6 bases; bases outside gene matches: 11. Germline loops: CDR1 SGHTA, CDR2 FQGNSA. This CDR3 has 15 amino acids. Written as DNA, the CDR3 is TGTGCCAGCAGCTCCCGGGGACAGACCCCCCATGGCTACACCTTC. It specifies CASSSRGQTPHGYTF.

This clone was seen a handful of times. The chain links TRBV19 to TRBJ2-2; the D gene is possibly TRBD1 (6 bases). The V and J ends lost 0 bases and 4 bases respectively, with 9 bases between them. Germline CDR1 reads LNHDA; CDR2 reads SQIVND (reference sequence). CDR3 length: 15 amino acids. The CDR3 here is CASSIDGRGTGELFF. The CDR3 DNA reads as TGTGCCAGTAGTATAGATGGCAGGGGCACCGGGGAGCTGTTTTTT. The variable domain in full, with the rest retrieved from reference TRBV19 and TRBJ2-2, is DGGITQSPKYLFRKEGQNVTLSCEQNLNHDAMYWYRQDPGQGLRLIYYSQIVNDFQKGDIAEGYSVSREKKESFPLTVTSAQKNPTAFYLCASSIDGRGTGELFFGEGSRLTVL.

The rearrangement joins TRBV30 to TRBJ2-5; TRBD1 agrees at 7 bases. The V segment lost 3 bases and the J segment 2 bases; nucleotides outside the gene matches: 9. The CDR3 has 15 residues. Germline V gene lookup returns CDR1 GTSNPN and CDR2 SVGIG (reference sequence). CDR3 region: CAWRSSGTDQETQYF. CDR3 DNA: TGTGCCTGGAGATCCTCCGGGACAGATCAAGAGACCCAGTACTTC.

Only one count was recorded for this clone. The rearrangement links TRBV5-1 to TRBJ2-5; the match to TRBD2 covers 7 bases. Germline CDR1 and CDR2: SGHRS and YFSETQ. Trimming at V came to 0 bases and at J to 6 bases, leaving 8 bases not matched to a gene. This CDR3 is 15 amino acids long. The CDR3 protein is CASSLGAGDGKTQYF. CDR3 nucleotides: TGCGCCAGCAGCTTGGGTGCGGGAGACGGGAAGACCCAGTACTTC. Variable domain in full (rest from reference TRBV5-1 and TRBJ2-5): KAGVTQTPRYLIKTRGQQVTLSCSPISGHRSVSWYQQTPGQGLQFLFEYFSETQRNKGNFPGRFSGRQFSNSRSEMNVSTLELGDSALYLCASSLGAGDGKTQYFGPGTRLLVL.

The V and J genes are TRBV7-2 and TRBJ1-2, with D tentatively TRBD1 (6 bases). This CDR3 region has 19 residues. Trimming took off 5 bases at V and 4 bases at J, with 29 bases between the two ends. Germline CDR1 is SGHTA and CDR2 is FQGNSA. The CDR3 spells CASSRPNLRTEVFFYGYTF. For the CDR3, the DNA is TGTGCCAGCAGCCGTCCCAACCTCCGGACAGAAGTCTTTTTCTATGGCTACACCTTC.